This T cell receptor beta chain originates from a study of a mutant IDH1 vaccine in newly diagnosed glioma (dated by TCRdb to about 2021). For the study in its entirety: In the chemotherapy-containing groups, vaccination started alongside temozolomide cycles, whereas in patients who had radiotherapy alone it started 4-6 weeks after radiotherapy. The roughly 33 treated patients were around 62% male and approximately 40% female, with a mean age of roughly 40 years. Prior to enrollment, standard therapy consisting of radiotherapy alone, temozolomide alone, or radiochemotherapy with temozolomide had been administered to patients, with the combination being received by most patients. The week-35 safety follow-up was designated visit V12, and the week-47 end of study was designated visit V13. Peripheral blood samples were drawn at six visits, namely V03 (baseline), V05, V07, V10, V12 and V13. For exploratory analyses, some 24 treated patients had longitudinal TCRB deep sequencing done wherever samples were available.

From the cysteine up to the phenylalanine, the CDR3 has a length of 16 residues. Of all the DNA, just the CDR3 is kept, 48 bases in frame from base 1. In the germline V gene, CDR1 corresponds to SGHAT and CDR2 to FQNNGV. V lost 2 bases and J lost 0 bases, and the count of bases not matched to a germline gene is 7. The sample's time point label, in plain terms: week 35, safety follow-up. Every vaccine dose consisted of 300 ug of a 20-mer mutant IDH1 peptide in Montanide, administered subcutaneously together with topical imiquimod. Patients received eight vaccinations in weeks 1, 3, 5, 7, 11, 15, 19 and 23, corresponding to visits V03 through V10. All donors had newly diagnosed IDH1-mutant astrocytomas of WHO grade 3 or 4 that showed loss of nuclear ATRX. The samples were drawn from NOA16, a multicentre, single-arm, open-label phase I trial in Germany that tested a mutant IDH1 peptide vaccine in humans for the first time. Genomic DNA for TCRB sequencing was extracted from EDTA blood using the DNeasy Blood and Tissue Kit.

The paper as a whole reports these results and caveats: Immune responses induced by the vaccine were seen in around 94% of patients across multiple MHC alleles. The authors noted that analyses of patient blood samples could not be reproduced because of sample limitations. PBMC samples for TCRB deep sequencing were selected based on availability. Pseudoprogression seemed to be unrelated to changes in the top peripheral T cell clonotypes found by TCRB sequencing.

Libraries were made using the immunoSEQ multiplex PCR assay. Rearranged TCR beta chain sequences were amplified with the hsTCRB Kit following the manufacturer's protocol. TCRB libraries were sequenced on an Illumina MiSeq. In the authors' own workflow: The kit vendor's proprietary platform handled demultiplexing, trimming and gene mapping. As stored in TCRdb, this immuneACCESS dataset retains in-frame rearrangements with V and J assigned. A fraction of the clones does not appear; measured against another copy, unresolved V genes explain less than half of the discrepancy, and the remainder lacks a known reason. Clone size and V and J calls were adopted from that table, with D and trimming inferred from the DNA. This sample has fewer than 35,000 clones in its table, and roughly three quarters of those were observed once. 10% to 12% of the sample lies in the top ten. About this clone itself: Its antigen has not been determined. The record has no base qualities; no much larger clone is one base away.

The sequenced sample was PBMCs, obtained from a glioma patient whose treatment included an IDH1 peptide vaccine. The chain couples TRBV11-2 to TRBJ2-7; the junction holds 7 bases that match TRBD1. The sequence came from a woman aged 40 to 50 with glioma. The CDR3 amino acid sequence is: CASSLPTGILSYEQYF. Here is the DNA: TGTGCCAGCAGCTTACCGACAGGGATACTCTCCTACGAGCAGTACTTC.